Listed here are 26 T cell receptor beta chains from one sample, sequenced in a study of CD8+CD57+ T cells in acquired aplastic anemia (dated by TCRdb to between 2018 and 2020). The run used an Illumina HiSeq 2000. Genomic DNA was used as template for profiling of TCR beta VDJ combinations and CDR3 sequences. TCRdb handled the public reads itself, with Q25 trimming in fastp and clone calling in MiXCR, and kept productive beta chains. Each entry is one CDR3 protein sequence, shown with its most common DNA and genes. The sample table contains about 210,000 distinct CDR3 sequences; only one count was recorded for roughly 55% of them. Around 32% of the sample is in the top ten clones. Sequencing was done on a sample of sorted CD4+, CD8+, or CD8+CD57+ T cells (not recorded which) from PBMCs. The origin of the receptors is a human donor in good health.

Comment on this clonotype: The junction and the germline gene differ at one end; a read error may be behind it. The rearrangement joins TRBV12-3 or TRBV12-4 to TRBJ2-5, with D possibly matching TRBD2 (5 bases). There are 13 residues in the CDR3. The CDR3 is CASSARGSGTQYF. The CDR3 nucleotides are TGCGCCAGCAGCGCGAGAGGGTCAGGGACCCAGTACTTC.

This chain links TRBV9 with TRBJ2-1; TRBD2 agrees at 14 bases. V lost 0 bases to trimming and J lost 5 bases; unmatched junction nucleotides: 1. CDR1 is SGDLS and CDR2 is YYNGEE in the germline V gene. The CDR3 has 16 residues. The CDR3 region is CASSVGLAGGDNEQFF. In nucleotides, the CDR3 is TGTGCCAGCAGCGTAGGACTAGCGGGAGGGGACAATGAGCAGTTCTTC.

The chain links TRBV15 to TRBJ1-4, with D unresolved. Trimming pared 6 bases from V and 5 bases from J, leaving 10 bases between. CDR3 length: 13 residues. Germline V gene lookup returns CDR1 LNHNV and CDR2 YYDKDF (reference sequence). CDR3 DNA sequence: TGTGCCACCAGGGTGGGGTTGAATGAAAAACTGTTTTTT. Protein sequence: CATRVGLNEKLFF.

This clonotype has ten or more counts. The chain combines TRBV6-6 with TRBJ2-7; D may be TRBD1 or TRBD2 (6 bases each). Germline CDR1 is MNHNY and CDR2 is SVGAGI (reference sequence). This CDR3 has 14 residues. V lost 6 bases to trimming and J lost 5 bases, with 17 bases between them. The DNA for the CDR3 is TGTGCCAGCAGCCCCGCCGGGGGCCGGGACGAGCAGTACTTC. Translated, it gives CASSPAGGRDEQYF.

This clonotype was seen a few times. The V gene is TRBV6-6, the J gene TRBJ1-5; D is unclear. Germline CDR1 reads MNHNY; CDR2 reads SVGAGI (reference sequence). The CDR3 consists of 14 residues. V lost 9 bases and J lost 0, with 12 bases in between. The DNA for the CDR3 is TGTGCCAGTCGTACAGTTTATAGCAATCAGCCCCAGCATTTT. It specifies CASRTVYSNQPQHF.

The gene calls are TRBV15 and TRBJ2-5; 8 bases line up with TRBD1. This CDR3 is built from 15 residues. Losses at the gene ends were 4 bases for V and 5 bases for J; bases not matched to a gene: 9. The germline V gene encodes CDR1 LNHNV and CDR2 YYDKDF (reference sequence). CDR3 loop: CATSIVDRAGETQYF. The DNA of the CDR3 is TGTGCCACCAGCATAGTGGACAGGGCGGGGGAGACCCAGTACTTC.

The gene calls are TRBV20-1 and TRBJ1-1; D is unclear. This CDR3 contains 10 residues. V was cut by 6 bases and J by 5 bases, with 7 bases left in between. Germline loops: CDR1 DFQATT, CDR2 SNEGSKA (reference sequence). The CDR3 protein is CSAVGTEAFF. CDR3 bases: TGCAGTGCCGTAGGAACTGAAGCTTTCTTT.

The chain recombines TRBV7-8 with TRBJ2-1; D is unclear. This CDR3 is 15 amino acids long. Germline values: CDR1 SGHVS, CDR2 FQNEAQ. V was pared by 1 base and J by 5 bases, with 12 bases between. The CDR3 loop reads CASSLGLVNNNEQFF. For the CDR3, the DNA is TGTGCCAGCAGCTTAGGTCTAGTTAACAACAATGAGCAGTTCTTC.

A word on this clonotype: A much larger clone sits a single nucleotide away, making a read error possible. The chain employs TRBV27 and TRBJ2-7; 7 positions match TRBD1. CDR1 and CDR2 from the germline V gene are MNHEY and SMNVEV (reference sequence). Trimming at V came to 4 bases and at J to 2 bases, leaving 11 bases not matched to a gene. The CDR3 is 16 amino acids. This CDR3 is CASSSWGTAPPYEQYF. CDR3 nucleotides: TGTGCCAGCAGTTCCTGGGGGACAGCTCCCCCCTACGAGCAGTACTTC.

The chain combines TRBV19 with TRBJ1-4, with D unclear. Germline CDR1 reads LNHDA; CDR2 reads SQIVND (reference sequence). The CDR3 loop spans 13 amino acids. Trimming removed 7 bases at V and 3 bases at J, with 9 bases between. The CDR3 region has the DNA TGTGCCAGTAACGAGTCGGCTAATGAAAAACTGTTTTTT. Translated, it gives CASNESANEKLFF.

The chain employs TRBV20-1 and TRBJ2-7, with D possibly TRBD1 on 6 matching bases. CDR3 length equals 13 residues. The germline gives CDR1 DFQATT, CDR2 SNEGSKA (reference sequence). Trimming pared 6 bases from V and 3 bases from J, leaving 15 bases between. The CDR3 is CSARRGSYYEQYF. CDR3 sequence (DNA): TGCAGTGCAAGAAGGGGGAGCTACTACGAGCAGTACTTC.

J is TRBJ1-1 and V is TRBV14; D is unresolved. V was shortened by 3 bases and J by 8 bases, with 10 bases between the two germline ends. The CDR3 loop spans 12 amino acids. CDR1 is SGHDN, CDR2 FVKESK, per germline. The CDR3 protein is CASSHLVTEAFF. The CDR3 DNA reads as TGTGCCAGCAGCCACCTAGTCACCGAAGCTTTCTTT.

This clonotype was seen repeatedly, ten times or more. This rearrangement joins TRBV4-1 to TRBJ2-1; 12 bases are a match to TRBD2. This CDR3 has 15 amino acids. V gave up 4 bases and J gave up 6 bases; unmatched junction bases: 4. The germline gives CDR1 MGHRA, CDR2 YSYEKL. Here the CDR3 reads CASSLLAGGPNEQFF. The CDR3 coding sequence is TGCGCCAGCAGCCTTCTAGCGGGAGGGCCCAATGAGCAGTTCTTC.

V gene TRBV7-3 combines with J gene TRBJ1-5; D uncertain. V lost 2 bases and J 14 bases, leaving 16 bases between the germline ends. This CDR3 spans 13 amino acids. Germline V gene lookup returns CDR1 SGHTA and CDR2 FQGTGA. The CDR3 bases are TGTGCCAGCAGCTTAGCGGGAGGGCGGTACGAGCATTTT. Amino acid sequence: CASSLAGGRYEHF.

The chain couples TRBV24-1 to TRBJ2-1; 11 bases line up with TRBD2. CDR3 length: 12 amino acids. Trimming at V came to 10 bases and at J to 7 bases, leaving 2 bases not matched to a gene. The germline CDR1 and CDR2 sequences are KGHDR and SFDVKD. The CDR3 region is CATSSGRNEQFF. CDR3 DNA: TGTGCCACATCTAGCGGGAGGAATGAGCAGTTCTTC.

The J gene is TRBJ2-7, the V gene TRBV2, with TRBD2 matching over 8 bases. Germline CDR1 reads SNHLY; CDR2 reads FYNNEI. V lost 6 bases and J lost 4; bases outside the gene matches: 11. The CDR3 is 15 residues long. The CDR3 protein is CASRIPLAGRYEQYF. The CDR3 nucleotides read TGTGCCAGCAGGATCCCGTTAGCGGGGAGATACGAGCAGTACTTC.

About this clonotype itself: Compared with germline, one end of the junction differs, possibly owing to a read error. The CDR3 region has the DNA TGTGCCACCGGCAGAGTGTTAGGGAACACTGAAGCTTTCTTT. Protein sequence: CATGRVLGNTEAFF. The gene calls are TRBV15 and TRBJ1-1; D is unclear. The CDR3 runs to 14 residues. The germline CDR1 and CDR2 sequences are LNHNV and YYDKDF (reference sequence).

The gene calls are TRBV20-1 and TRBJ2-7; 8 bases are a match to TRBD2. The V and J ends lost 0 bases and 4 bases, in that order; junction bases with no gene match: 11. Per the germline V gene, CDR1 is DFQATT and CDR2 is SNEGSKA (reference sequence). This CDR3 is 16 amino acids long. The CDR3 region is CSARDTAGAAGYEQYF. CDR3 coding DNA: TGCAGTGCTAGAGATACAGCGGGGGCCGCGGGGTACGAGCAGTACTTC.

This clonotype has only a few counts. The chain joins TRBV15 to TRBJ2-7; TRBD1 agrees at 7 bases. Unmatched junction bases numbered 2, after V lost 1 base and J lost 2 bases. CDR3 size: 14 residues. Germline CDR1 is LNHNV and CDR2 is YYDKDF (reference sequence). The CDR3 DNA reads TGTGCCACCAGCAGAGGACAGGGTCCCTACGAGCAGTACTTC. Translation: CATSRGQGPYEQYF.

J is TRBJ2-7 and V is TRBV6-5; D may match TRBD1 or TRBD2 (5 bases each). Trimming took 2 bases from V and 6 from J, leaving 17 bases between them. This CDR3 has 15 residues. Germline CDR1 is MNHEY and CDR2 is SVGAGI. DNA for the CDR3: TGTGCCAGCAGTTACCCTCCAGGGAGTGGGGGCGAGCAGTACTTC. Its translation: CASSYPPGSGGEQYF.

The chain has TRBV7-3 and TRBJ2-7; 7 positions agree with TRBD2. Per the germline V gene, CDR1 is SGHTA and CDR2 is FQGTGA. The CDR3 is made up of 12 amino acids. J was trimmed by 9 bases and V by 3 bases; bases with no gene match: 5. Written as DNA, the CDR3 is TGTGCCAGCAGCTTGAGCGGGGAAGGGCAGTACTTC. Protein: CASSLSGEGQYF.

This chain joins TRBV20-1 and TRBJ2-7, with TRBD2 matching 7 bases. Germline V lookup: CDR1 DFQATT, CDR2 SNEGSKA (reference sequence). V trimming: 0 bases; J trimming: 9 bases; junction bases outside the gene matches: 23. The CDR3 totals 18 residues. Here the CDR3 reads CSARDPASGAGSLALQYF. The CDR3 nucleotides are TGCAGTGCTAGAGATCCGGCTAGCGGAGCCGGATCTCTAGCACTGCAGTACTTC.

With regard to this clonotype: One end of the junction does not line up with germline, which may come from a read error. The V and J genes are TRBV4-1 and TRBJ1-3; 9 positions agree with TRBD1. The CDR3 is made up of 14 amino acids. Germline-derived CDR1 and CDR2 are MGHRA and YSYEKL. The CDR3 loop reads CASSSTGGGNTIYF. In DNA form, the CDR3 reads TGTGCCAGCAGCTCGACAGGGGGAGGAAACACCATATATTTT.

This clonotype occurred many times. This sequence joins TRBV13 and TRBJ2-7; D is undetermined. V lost 0 bases and J lost 0, with 9 bases in between. The CDR3 totals 15 residues. CDR1 and CDR2 from the germline V gene are PRHDT and FYEKMQ (reference sequence). The CDR3 is CASSLGDGRSYEQYF. Here the CDR3 DNA reads TGTGCCAGCAGCTTAGGGGACGGACGCTCCTACGAGCAGTACTTC.

This chain connects TRBV28 to TRBJ1-5; tentative D call: TRBD1 (5 bases). This CDR3 is built from 14 residues. Per the germline V gene, CDR1 is MDHEN and CDR2 is SYDVKM. Deletions cut 5 bases from V and 3 bases from J, with 11 bases between. CDR3 in DNA: TGTGCCAGCAGTCTGGGACTGAACAATCAGCCCCAGCATTTT. This gives the protein CASSLGLNNQPQHF.

The chain carries TRBV13 and TRBJ2-1, with D perhaps TRBD2 (6 bases). The CDR3 is 17 residues long. V lost 5 bases, J lost 5 bases, and 22 bases lay in between. Germline loops: CDR1 PRHDT, CDR2 FYEKMQ (reference sequence). The CDR3 loop reads CASSPYAAAAGNNEQFF. CDR3 nucleotide sequence: TGTGCCAGCAGCCCCTATGCGGCCGCCGCGGGAAACAATGAGCAGTTCTTC.